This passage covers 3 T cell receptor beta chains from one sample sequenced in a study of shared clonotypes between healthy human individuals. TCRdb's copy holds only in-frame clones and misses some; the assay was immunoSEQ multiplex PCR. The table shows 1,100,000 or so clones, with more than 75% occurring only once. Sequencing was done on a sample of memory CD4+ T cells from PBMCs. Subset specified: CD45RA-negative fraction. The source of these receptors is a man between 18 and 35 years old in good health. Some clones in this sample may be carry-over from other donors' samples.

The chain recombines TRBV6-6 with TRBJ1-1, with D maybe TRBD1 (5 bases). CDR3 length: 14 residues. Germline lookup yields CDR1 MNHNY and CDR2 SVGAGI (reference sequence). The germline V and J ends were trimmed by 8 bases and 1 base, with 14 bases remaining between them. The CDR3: CASATGTANTEAFF. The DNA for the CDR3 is TGTGCCAGCGCTACCGGGACGGCGAACACTGAAGCTTTCTTT.

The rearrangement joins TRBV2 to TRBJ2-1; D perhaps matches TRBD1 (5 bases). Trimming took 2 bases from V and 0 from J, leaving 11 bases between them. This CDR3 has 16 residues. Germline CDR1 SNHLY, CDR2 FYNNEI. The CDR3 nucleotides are TGTGCCAGCAGTGAACAGGGCTTGAGCTCCTACAATGAGCAGTTCTTC. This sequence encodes CASSEQGLSSYNEQFF.

This chain's CDR3 is CAWSVQQGTDTQYF. The DNA for the CDR3 is TGTGCCTGGAGTGTACAACAGGGCACAGATACGCAGTATTTT. The chain links TRBV30 to TRBJ2-3; perhaps TRBD1 as D (5 bases). V lost 0 bases and J lost 1, with 8 bases in between. This CDR3 has 14 residues. Looked up from germline, CDR1 is GTSNPN and CDR2 is SVGIG (reference sequence).